These T cell receptor beta chains were read from a single sample in a study of early T cells in non-severe SARS-CoV-2 infection. TCRdb passed the 5' RACE reads through MiXCR, listing each CDR3 protein once. The table shows approximately 88,000 distinct CDR3 sequences, with roughly an eighth occurring only once. The sample was whole blood. All receptors come from an adult who was a healthcare worker with PCR-confirmed SARS-CoV-2 infection or an uninfected control (not recorded which). The CDR3 runs from the conserved cysteine through the conserved F or W. The order of the fields is V gene, J gene, D gene, clone size, CDR3 DNA, CDR3 protein. The D gene is left open where the match is weak. Some rows have no size entry. The others give once, few or many, or a class for an expanded clone.

V gene: TRBV7-6
J gene: TRBJ2-5
D gene: TRBD1
clone size: many
CDR3 DNA: TGTGCCAGCAGCCTTCGAAAAGGACAGGGGGCCCGGTCGGCCCAGTACTTC
CDR3 protein: CASSLRKGQGARSAQYF

V gene: TRBV2
J gene: TRBJ2-1
D gene: .
clone size: few
CDR3 DNA: TGTGCCAGCAGTGAAACGGACCGAGACAATGAGCAGTTCTTC
CDR3 protein: CASSETDRDNEQFF

V gene: TRBV4-2
J gene: TRBJ1-3
D gene: TRBD1
clone size: many
CDR3 DNA: TGTGCCAGCAGCCCTGACAGGGCCCTGGGAAACACCATATATTTT
CDR3 protein: CASSPDRALGNTIYF

V gene: TRBV30
J gene: TRBJ1-1
D gene: .
clone size: few
CDR3 DNA: TGTGCCTGGAGTTGGATGAACACTGAAGCTTTCTTT
CDR3 protein: CAWSWMNTEAFF

V gene: TRBV5-6
J gene: TRBJ2-1
D gene: TRBD2
clone size: .
CDR3 DNA: TGTGCCAGCAGCTCTAGCGGGGGGGCCCCGAATGAGCAGTTCTTC
CDR3 protein: CASSSSGGAPNEQFF

V gene: TRBV6-5
J gene: TRBJ1-1
D gene: .
clone size: .
CDR3 DNA: TGTGCCAGCAGTTACTCGAATGAAGAAAACACTGAAGTTTTCTTT
CDR3 protein: CASSYSNEENTEVFF

V gene: TRBV6-2/TRBV6-3
J gene: TRBJ2-1
D gene: TRBD2
clone size: few
CDR3 DNA: TGTGCCAGCAGTGCAAGGCGGGGGGAAGGGGCCTCCTACAATGAGCAGTTCTTC
CDR3 protein: CASSARRGEGASYNEQFF

V gene: TRBV6-6
J gene: TRBJ1-4
D gene: .
clone size: .
CDR3 DNA: TGTGCCAGCAGTTCCGGACAGACTAATGAAAAACTGTTTTTT
CDR3 protein: CASSSGQTNEKLFF

V gene: TRBV7-9
J gene: TRBJ2-1
D gene: .
clone size: many
CDR3 DNA: TGTGCCAGCAGCGCAGCAGGGAATGAGCAGTTCTTC
CDR3 protein: CASSAAGNEQFF

V gene: TRBV7-6
J gene: TRBJ1-2
D gene: TRBD1
clone size: .
CDR3 DNA: TGTGCCAGCAGCTGGGACAGGGGTCCCCTCTCATATGGCTACACCTTC
CDR3 protein: CASSWDRGPLSYGYTF

V gene: TRBV10-3
J gene: TRBJ1-5
D gene: .
clone size: few
CDR3 DNA: TGTGCCATCAGTGAGGTTTCGGTCGGCAATCAGCCCCAGCATTTT
CDR3 protein: CAISEVSVGNQPQHF

V gene: TRBV18
J gene: TRBJ1-1
D gene: .
clone size: .
CDR3 DNA: TGTGCCAGCTCACCACGGGACCTACCGAACACTGAAGCTTTCTTT
CDR3 protein: CASSPRDLPNTEAFF

V gene: TRBV7-9
J gene: TRBJ2-3
D gene: .
clone size: many
CDR3 DNA: TGTGCCAGCAGCCGTCCCTGGCCCGGGGATACGCAGTATTTT
CDR3 protein: CASSRPWPGDTQYF

V gene: TRBV18
J gene: TRBJ1-1
D gene: .
clone size: many
CDR3 DNA: TGTGCCAGCTCAGGGGGCGCGAACACTGAAGCTTTCTTT
CDR3 protein: CASSGGANTEAFF

V gene: TRBV11-2
J gene: TRBJ2-1
D gene: TRBD2
clone size: many
CDR3 DNA: TGTGCCAGCAGCTCGAGGACTAGCGGGGGGCACAATGAGCAGTTCTTC
CDR3 protein: CASSSRTSGGHNEQFF

V gene: TRBV29-1
J gene: TRBJ1-2
D gene: .
clone size: many
CDR3 DNA: TGCAGCGGCTATGAAGGCGGCAACGGCTACACCTTC
CDR3 protein: CSGYEGGNGYTF

V gene: TRBV20-1
J gene: TRBJ1-2
D gene: .
clone size: many
CDR3 DNA: TGCAGTGCTACGGACGGCAGGGTTGACAAAGACTATGGCTACACCTTC
CDR3 protein: CSATDGRVDKDYGYTF

V gene: TRBV11-2
J gene: TRBJ1-4
D gene: .
clone size: .
CDR3 DNA: TGTGCCAGCAGCGCAGCCACAGCTTCCCATAATGAAAAACTGTTTTTT
CDR3 protein: CASSAATASHNEKLFF

V gene: TRBV19
J gene: TRBJ1-5
D gene: .
clone size: few
CDR3 DNA: TGTGCCAGTAGTCCCAGGACTCCGGGAGGCAATCAGCCCCAGCATTTT
CDR3 protein: CASSPRTPGGNQPQHF

V gene: TRBV18
J gene: TRBJ1-3
D gene: .
clone size: .
CDR3 DNA: TGTGCCAGCTCACCCTTAGTACACACTGGAAACACCATATATTTT
CDR3 protein: CASSPLVHTGNTIYF

V gene: TRBV7-8
J gene: TRBJ1-4
D gene: .
clone size: many
CDR3 DNA: TGTGCCAGCAGCTTTTGGCAGGGATATGAAAAACTGTTTTTT
CDR3 protein: CASSFWQGYEKLFF

V gene: TRBV5-1
J gene: TRBJ2-7
D gene: .
clone size: few
CDR3 DNA: TGCGCCAGCAGACCCGCTGGGGGCCCTTACTACGAGCAGTACTTC
CDR3 protein: CASRPAGGPYYEQYF

V gene: TRBV20-1
J gene: TRBJ1-1
D gene: .
clone size: .
CDR3 DNA: TGCAGTGCTAGAGAGGATGCAGGGAAAGCTTTCTTT
CDR3 protein: CSAREDAGKAFF

V gene: TRBV7-7
J gene: TRBJ1-1
D gene: .
clone size: many
CDR3 DNA: TGTGCTAGCAGCTCCAAGCCCGGCACTGAAGCTTTCTTT
CDR3 protein: CASSSKPGTEAFF

V gene: TRBV7-2
J gene: TRBJ2-5
D gene: TRBD2
clone size: few
CDR3 DNA: TGTGCCAGCAGCTCAACAGCGGGGGGGCAAGAGACCCAGTACTTC
CDR3 protein: CASSSTAGGQETQYF

V gene: TRBV6-2/TRBV6-3
J gene: TRBJ2-7
D gene: .
clone size: many
CDR3 DNA: TGTGCCAGCAGTTACCCGCCAGGGATACCCTACGAGCAGTACTTC
CDR3 protein: CASSYPPGIPYEQYF

V gene: TRBV20-1
J gene: TRBJ2-5
D gene: TRBD2
clone size: many
CDR3 DNA: TGCAGTGCTAGGTCCGGGACTAGCGGGAGGGGTAAAGAGACCCAGTACTTC
CDR3 protein: CSARSGTSGRGKETQYF

V gene: TRBV30
J gene: TRBJ1-1
D gene: .
clone size: many
CDR3 DNA: TGTGCCTGGAGGGCTGATCAGGACACTGAAGCTTTCTTT
CDR3 protein: CAWRADQDTEAFF

V gene: TRBV6-5
J gene: TRBJ1-3
D gene: .
clone size: .
CDR3 DNA: TGTGCCAGCAGTTATACAGGGAAACTCTCTGGAAACACCATATATTTT
CDR3 protein: CASSYTGKLSGNTIYF

V gene: TRBV6-6
J gene: TRBJ2-7
D gene: .
clone size: .
CDR3 DNA: TGTGCCAGCAGCATGGCGGAATCCTCCTACGAGCAGTACTTC
CDR3 protein: CASSMAESSYEQYF

V gene: TRBV6-5
J gene: TRBJ2-3
D gene: .
clone size: few
CDR3 DNA: TGTGCCAGCAGTTCCGTACGGGCAGATACGCAGTATTTT
CDR3 protein: CASSSVRADTQYF

V gene: TRBV7-9
J gene: TRBJ1-1
D gene: .
clone size: few
CDR3 DNA: TGTGCCAGCACCAAAGACAGTTTGAACACTGAAGCTTTCTTT
CDR3 protein: CASTKDSLNTEAFF

V gene: TRBV6-2/TRBV6-3
J gene: TRBJ1-5
D gene: .
clone size: few
CDR3 DNA: TGTGCCAGCAGTTACACGGACAGCAATCAGCCCCAGCATTTT
CDR3 protein: CASSYTDSNQPQHF

V gene: TRBV5-4
J gene: TRBJ2-5
D gene: .
clone size: once
CDR3 DNA: TGTGCCAGCAGCTCCGACACCTTAGAGACCCAGTACTTC
CDR3 protein: CASSSDTLETQYF

V gene: TRBV7-2
J gene: TRBJ2-1
D gene: TRBD2
clone size: .
CDR3 DNA: TGTGCCAGCAGCTCAATCTGGGTGTCGGGGGGGGCCACTGATGAGCAGTTCTTC
CDR3 protein: CASSSIWVSGGATDEQFF

V gene: TRBV10-3
J gene: TRBJ2-5
D gene: .
clone size: many
CDR3 DNA: TGTGCCATCAGGGGCGGAGGGGTGTTGGAGACCCAGTACTTC
CDR3 protein: CAIRGGGVLETQYF

V gene: TRBV11-2
J gene: TRBJ1-6
D gene: .
clone size: .
CDR3 DNA: TGTGCCAGCAGCTTTACAGGCGATCCCTCACCCCTCCACTTT
CDR3 protein: CASSFTGDPSPLHF

V gene: TRBV20-1
J gene: TRBJ2-5
D gene: TRBD2
clone size: .
CDR3 DNA: TGCAGTGCTAGAGAGCCCCCCGGGACTATCGGGGAGACCCAGTACTTC
CDR3 protein: CSAREPPGTIGETQYF